The clone carrying this T cell receptor (beta chain) has just a few counts. The antigen remains undetermined. The sample belongs to a study of spatial heterogeneity in lung cancer. Study in general: There were, on average, more than eight raw-read appearances for each unique TCR and UMI combination.

V dropped 4 bases and J dropped 5; count of bases not matched to a gene: 3. The CDR3 is 13 amino acids. Germline CDR1 reads MNHNS; CDR2 reads SASEGT. Sample time point: sample taken at primary tumor resection. Researchers sequenced whole RNA taken from tumor, nontumor lung or frozen PBMC without sorting. Regarding the study as a whole: At resection, ubiquitous expanded tumor TCRs appeared in blood more than at follow-up.

Every molecule of TCR cDNA had its own unique molecular identifier. TCRdb itself ran the 5' RACE reads through MiXCR, one entry per CDR3 protein. The sample gives about 44,000 distinct CDR3 sequences, about 13% of which show up once; approximately 60% is in the top ten. The sample was PBMCs, taken at surgery. This clonotype was obtained from a male donor with early-stage non-small cell lung cancer. The chain employs TRBV6-1 and TRBJ2-5; 8 bases map to TRBD1. The chain's CDR3 is CASSGNRGETQYF. The CDR3 coding sequence is TGTGCCAGCAGTGGAAACAGGGGGGAGACCCAGTACTTC.